Below are 27 T cell receptor beta chains sequenced from a single sample in a study of T-cell memory formation after mild COVID-19 listed by TCRdb under 2021. The method behind the library was 5' RACE. Sequencing took place on an Illumina NovaSeq 6000. TCRdb handled the public reads itself, with Q25 trimming in fastp and clone calling in MiXCR, and kept productive beta chains. Rows are combined by CDR3 protein, so each entry shows the most common genes and DNA. Counted in this sample were approximately 210,000 distinct CDR3 sequences; around 30% of them appeared once. 10% to 12% of the sample belongs to the ten largest clones. Material for sequencing was PBMCs or a T cell subset sorted from them (not recorded which). These receptors came from an adult woman who had mild COVID-19 (a few samples of this study predate the infection). The sample titles of this study are shuffled in the database, so cell type and time point are left out; the donor was told from shared clones.

This clonotype was seen a handful of times. This rearrangement joins TRBV30 to TRBJ2-5; tentatively, D is TRBD1 or TRBD2 (6 bases each). Germline-derived CDR1 and CDR2 are GTSNPN and SVGIG (reference sequence). V lost 0 bases and J lost 4, with 9 bases in between. CDR3 length equals 13 residues. CDR3 DNA sequence: TGTGCCTGGAGTGTCGGGGGCCCAGAGACCCAGTACTTC. This encodes CAWSVGGPETQYF.

V usage is TRBV4-2 and J usage is TRBJ2-7; 9 bases map to TRBD1. The ends lost 2 bases at V and 9 bases at J; junction bases unmatched: 8. Germline V gives CDR1 LGHNA, CDR2 YNFKEQ. The CDR3 spans 14 residues. Here the CDR3 DNA reads TGTGCCAGCAGCCAAACCCCCGGGACAGGGTGGCAGTACTTC. Protein product: CASSQTPGTGWQYF.

The chain joins TRBV4-2 to TRBJ1-1; 7 bases are a match to TRBD1. J gave up 0 bases and V 2 bases, and 6 bases lay outside the gene matches. This CDR3 region has 16 residues. Germline V gives CDR1 LGHNA, CDR2 YNFKEQ. The CDR3 loop is CASSQSGTDMNTEAFF. CDR3 DNA: TGTGCCAGCAGCCAAAGCGGGACAGATATGAACACTGAAGCTTTCTTT.

This clonotype was detected only a few times. The chain couples TRBV11-2 to TRBJ1-6; TRBD1 aligns across 7 bases. The junction had 10 bases not matched to a gene; V was cut back by 7 bases and J by 7 bases. Germline values: CDR1 SGHAT, CDR2 FQNNGV. CDR3 size: 15 residues. CDR3 bases: TGTGCCAGCAAACACACCGGGACAGAAAATTCACCCCTCCACTTT. It is translated as CASKHTGTENSPLHF. The full variable domain, in which reference TRBV11-2 and TRBJ1-6 provide the parts outside the CDR3, is EAGVAQSPRYKIIEKRQSVAFWCNPISGHATLYWYQQILGQGPKLLIQFQNNGVVDDSQLPKDRFSAERLKGVDSTLKIQPAKLEDSAVYLCASKHTGTENSPLHFGNGTRLTVT.

This clonotype was counted between two and nine times. Written as DNA, the CDR3 is TGTGCCAGCAGGACAGGGGGCCTTAACACTGAAGCTTTCTTT. This translates into CASRTGGLNTEAFF. The chain uses TRBV4-2 and TRBJ1-1; the match to TRBD1 covers 10 bases. The CDR3 spans 14 residues. In germline, CDR1 is LGHNA, CDR2 YNFKEQ. V lost 6 bases and J lost 2; bases outside the gene matches: 3.

In its sample, this clonotype was seen a few times. The chain joins TRBV20-1 to TRBJ1-1; no clear D. The germline V gene encodes CDR1 DFQATT and CDR2 SNEGSKA (reference sequence). Trimming stripped 0 bases from V and 1 base from J, with 18 bases between. There are 17 residues in the CDR3. The CDR3 DNA reads as TGCAGTGCTAGAGACACGACCCGGTCCCAGCGGAACACTGAAGCTTTCTTT. Translation: CSARDTTRSQRNTEAFF.

For the CDR3, the DNA is TGCAGTGCTAGGTCGGGACTAAGTACAGATACGCAGTATTTT. Translating it yields CSARSGLSTDTQYF. The J gene is TRBJ2-3, the V gene TRBV20-1; 7 positions agree with TRBD2. Looked up from germline, CDR1 is DFQATT and CDR2 is SNEGSKA (reference sequence). V was clipped by 3 bases and J by 3 bases; unmatched bases: 6. This CDR3 is built from 14 residues.

The chain carries TRBV7-8 and TRBJ1-2; the match to TRBD1 covers 9 bases. This CDR3 comprises 15 residues. V gave up 1 base and J gave up 3 bases; unmatched junction bases: 3. Germline CDR1 reads SGHVS; CDR2 reads FQNEAQ. The CDR3 sequence: CASSLVRTGDYGYTF. DNA for the CDR3: TGTGCCAGCAGCTTAGTTCGGACAGGGGACTATGGCTACACCTTC.

This chain connects TRBV12-3 or TRBV12-4 to TRBJ2-7; 8 bases fit TRBD2. The CDR3 has 12 residues. The V and J ends lost 6 bases and 6 bases, in that order; junction bases with no gene match: 4. This chain's CDR3 is CASSGGGLEQYF. The CDR3 nucleotides are TGTGCCAGCAGCGGCGGGGGGCTCGAGCAGTACTTC.

This chain uses TRBV11-1 with TRBJ2-7; D may be TRBD2 (5 bases). CDR1 SGHAT and CDR2 FQDESV come from the germline V gene (reference sequence). Trimming stripped 3 bases from V and 0 bases from J, with 18 bases between. The CDR3 is 17 amino acids. The CDR3 region is CASSLFYGVGSSYEQYF. CDR3 sequence (DNA): TGTGCCAGCAGCTTGTTTTATGGCGTGGGGAGCTCCTACGAGCAGTACTTC.

This clonotype was seen a handful of times. The chain joins TRBV20-1 to TRBJ1-2; D ambiguous. V lost 6 bases, J lost 1 base, and 18 bases lay in between. Germline-derived CDR1 and CDR2 are DFQATT and SNEGSKA (reference sequence). This CDR3 is built from 15 residues. DNA of the CDR3: TGCAGTGCCTCGCGGAAGGACGGAGTTAACTATGGCTACACCTTC. Residues: CSASRKDGVNYGYTF.

This clonotype was seen more than once but under ten times. The chain combines TRBV5-1 with TRBJ2-5, with no clear D. The CDR3 spans 13 residues. CDR1 is SGHRS and CDR2 is YFSETQ in the germline V gene. V was cut by 4 bases and J by 5 bases, with 12 bases left in between. The chain's CDR3 is CASSREGRETQYF. DNA for the CDR3: TGCGCCAGCAGCCGAGAAGGACGGGAGACCCAGTACTTC.

This chain joins TRBV5-5 and TRBJ2-3; 8 nucleotides line up with TRBD2. The CDR3 contains 16 residues. CDR1 and CDR2 from the germline V gene are SGHKS and YYEKEE (reference sequence). V lost 4 bases and J lost 4; bases outside the gene matches: 11. The CDR3 region has the DNA TGTGCCAGCAGCCGGGGGCGGGGGGCCGGGGCAGATACGCAGTATTTT. Protein product: CASSRGRGAGADTQYF.

A few counts support this clonotype. The chain uses TRBV14 and TRBJ2-2; 12 nucleotides align to TRBD2. From germline, CDR1 is SGHDN and CDR2 FVKESK. V trimming: 2 bases; J trimming: 6 bases; junction bases outside the gene matches: 7. This CDR3 spans 17 amino acids. The CDR3 here is CASSQPGLAGRAGELFF. CDR3 sequence (DNA): TGTGCCAGCAGCCAACCCGGACTAGCGGGGAGGGCCGGGGAGCTGTTTTTT.

For the CDR3, the DNA is TGCAGTGCTCCGACCGTGGCGGACGAGCAGTACTTC. It yields the protein CSAPTVADEQYF. This chain uses TRBV20-1 with TRBJ2-7, with D hard to call. The germline gives CDR1 DFQATT, CDR2 SNEGSKA (reference sequence). Trimming shortened V by 5 bases and J by 5 bases, and 13 bases separated the two germline ends. This CDR3 region has 12 residues.

A few counts support this clonotype. The chain couples TRBV12-3 or TRBV12-4 to TRBJ2-7, with TRBD1 matching over 7 bases. The CDR3 is 15 residues long. V was clipped by 6 bases and J by 0 bases; unmatched bases: 8. CDR3 bases: TGTGCCAGCAGCCCCCGGGACAGTAGCTCCTACGAGCAGTACTTC. The encoded protein is CASSPRDSSSYEQYF.

This chain links TRBV29-1 with TRBJ1-4; 9 positions match TRBD1. Germline assignment: CDR1 SQVTM and CDR2 ANQGSEA. The J segment lost 5 bases and the V segment lost 3 bases, leaving 4 bases of the junction unmatched. This CDR3 contains 14 residues. CDR3 nucleotide sequence: TGCAGCGTTGAGCCGGGACAGGGAAATGAAAAACTGTTTTTT. This translates into CSVEPGQGNEKLFF.

CDR3 in DNA: TGTGCCACCCGCCTGAGCCTGAGCTCCTACAATGAGCAGTTCTTC. Translation gives CATRLSLSSYNEQFF. V gene TRBV15 combines with J gene TRBJ2-1, with D hard to call. Between the trimmed V and J ends, which lost 8 bases and 0 bases, there was a span of 14 bases. This CDR3 contains 15 residues. The germline CDR1 and CDR2 sequences are LNHNV and YYDKDF (reference sequence).

The chain uses TRBV18 and TRBJ2-3; weak D call: TRBD1 (5 bases). This CDR3 contains 16 residues. Trimming shortened V by 4 bases and J by 2 bases, and 16 bases separated the two germline ends. CDR1 and CDR2 from the germline V gene are KGHSH and LQKENI. The CDR3 reads CASSRETANPTDTQYF. The CDR3 region has the DNA TGTGCCAGCTCACGTGAGACAGCAAACCCCACAGATACGCAGTATTTT.

This clonotype appeared a few times. The V call is TRBV9, the J call TRBJ2-3; 11 bases are shared with TRBD2. The V and J ends lost 0 bases and 6 bases, in that order; junction bases with no gene match: 6. The germline gives CDR1 SGDLS, CDR2 YYNGEE. There are 16 residues in the CDR3. CDR3 nucleotides: TGTGCCAGCAGCGTAGAACTAGCGGGAGTGTACGATACGCAGTATTTT. Translating it yields CASSVELAGVYDTQYF.

This clonotype appeared a few times. The chain combines TRBV27 with TRBJ2-3; the match to TRBD1 covers 7 bases. CDR1 MNHEY and CDR2 SMNVEV come from the germline V gene (reference sequence). This CDR3 is built from 17 residues. V was clipped by 3 bases and J by 1 base; unmatched bases: 10. The CDR3 spells CASSFRTGPGGTDTQYF. The CDR3 nucleotides are TGTGCCAGCAGTTTCCGGACAGGCCCCGGGGGCACAGATACGCAGTATTTT.

The J gene is TRBJ2-3, the V gene TRBV7-2; either TRBD1 or TRBD2 may supply D (5 bases each). Per the germline V gene, CDR1 is SGHTA and CDR2 is FQGNSA. V was shortened by 5 bases and J by 4 bases, with 10 bases between the two germline ends. The CDR3 covers 13 residues. CDR3 region: CASSHGTPDTQYF. CDR3 nucleotides: TGTGCCAGCAGCCATGGGACCCCAGATACGCAGTATTTT.

J is TRBJ2-7 and V is TRBV6-5; D may be TRBD1 or TRBD2 (6 bases each). This CDR3 spans 13 amino acids. V lost 5 bases, J lost 5 bases, and 13 bases lay in between. Germline CDR1 is MNHEY and CDR2 is SVGAGI. The CDR3 loop reads CASSLPGANEQYF. CDR3 bases: TGTGCCAGCAGTCTTCCGGGGGCGAACGAGCAGTACTTC.

The chain couples TRBV5-1 to TRBJ2-7, with a possible D match to TRBD2 (5 bases). The CDR3 is 15 residues long. Germline CDR1 and CDR2: SGHRS and YFSETQ. V was trimmed by 0 bases and J by 6 bases, leaving 16 bases between them. CDR3 loop: CASSLGMGSQAEQYF. CDR3 sequence (DNA): TGCGCCAGCAGCTTGGGGATGGGGAGCCAAGCCGAGCAGTACTTC.

V is TRBV12-3 or TRBV12-4 and J is TRBJ1-5, with D possibly matching TRBD1 (5 bases). Trimming left V 6 bases short and J 0 bases short, with 12 bases between. The CDR3 is 15 residues long. CDR3 DNA sequence: TGTGCCAGCAGGGTAGGGGACGGTAGCAATCAGCCCCAGCATTTT. Translating it yields CASRVGDGSNQPQHF.

The V and J genes are TRBV15 and TRBJ2-7, with 7 nucleotides matching TRBD1. The germline CDR1 and CDR2 sequences are LNHNV and YYDKDF (reference sequence). The CDR3 sequence is 17 residues long. With V trimmed by 0 bases and J by 4 bases, 12 bases remained unmatched. The CDR3 bases are TGTGCCACCAGCAGAGACCTAAGGGGGCCGGATGAATACGAGCAGTACTTC. Translating gives CATSRDLRGPDEYEQYF.

The rearrangement joins TRBV19 to TRBJ2-3, with D perhaps matching TRBD2 (5 bases). Deletions cut 5 bases from V and 1 base from J, with 13 bases between. This CDR3 comprises 15 residues. In germline, CDR1 is LNHDA, CDR2 SQIVND (reference sequence). CDR3 residues: CASSLWTGGTDTQYF. The CDR3 coding sequence is TGTGCCAGTAGTTTGTGGACTGGCGGCACAGATACGCAGTATTTT.